This record concerns one T cell receptor beta chain sequence. The source of the sample is a study of spatial heterogeneity in lung cancer. Study as a whole: The follow-up PBMC samples were sequenced whenever they were available. The median time to follow-up was approximately 26 months after resection.

This CDR3 has 14 amino acids. V shed 4 bases, J shed 2 bases, and the junction held 4 bases outside the gene matches. Looked up from germline, CDR1 is LNHDA and CDR2 is SQIVND (reference sequence). MiXCR was run by TCRdb on the 5' RACE reads, yielding one entry per CDR3 protein. In the table there are some 110,000 distinct CDR3 sequences, 10% to 15% of which are singletons. Stated time point: blood at routine non-recurrence follow-up after resection. Sequencing was performed on whole RNA extracted from tumor and nontumor lung tissue, or from frozen PBMC, and the material was left unsorted. The TCR originated in a male donor with early-stage non-small cell lung cancer. This material consisted of PBMCs, taken at follow-up. The chain uses TRBV19 and TRBJ2-5, with 7 bases aligning to TRBD1. CDR3 bases: TGTGCCAGTAGTACCGGGACAGCTCAAGAGACCCAGTACTTC. Amino acids: CASSTGTAQETQYF. Using reference TRBV19 and TRBJ2-5 for the parts outside the CDR3, the full variable domain is DGGITQSPKYLFRKEGQNVTLSCEQNLNHDAMYWYRQDPGQGLRLIYYSQIVNDFQKGDIAEGYSVSREKKESFPLTVTSAQKNPTAFYLCASSTGTAQETQYFGPGTRLLVL.